This T cell receptor (beta chain) was found in a study of blood T cell repertoires in COVID-19. The wider study: From T cells, B-cell-depleted T cells, or PBMCs came the material, which was cDNA or gDNA.

From germline, CDR1 is KGHSH and CDR2 LQKENI. Trimming cost V 5 bases and J 4 bases; bases outside gene matches: 7. The CDR3 contains 15 residues. Recovered Cohort 3 donors showed two negative PCRs, clearance, or symptom resolution. In the authors' workflow: Researchers report that nucleated cell counts were estimated from reference gene primer amplification. Produced via immunoSEQ multiplex PCR; TCRdb's table is partial and in-frame only. V and J calls and clone size follow that table, whereas D and trimming were derived from the DNA. The sample has 150,000 or so clones; roughly 80% are singletons. Specimen: PBMCs or T cells enriched from blood (not recorded which). This chain uses TRBV18 with TRBJ1-1, with TRBD1 identical over 10 bases. This sequence originates from a man aged 50 or older who had recovered from COVID-19. The chain's CDR3 is CASSGDRGRGTEAFF. The CDR3 DNA follows: TGTGCCAGCTCAGGGGACAGGGGTCGGGGCACTGAAGCTTTCTTT.